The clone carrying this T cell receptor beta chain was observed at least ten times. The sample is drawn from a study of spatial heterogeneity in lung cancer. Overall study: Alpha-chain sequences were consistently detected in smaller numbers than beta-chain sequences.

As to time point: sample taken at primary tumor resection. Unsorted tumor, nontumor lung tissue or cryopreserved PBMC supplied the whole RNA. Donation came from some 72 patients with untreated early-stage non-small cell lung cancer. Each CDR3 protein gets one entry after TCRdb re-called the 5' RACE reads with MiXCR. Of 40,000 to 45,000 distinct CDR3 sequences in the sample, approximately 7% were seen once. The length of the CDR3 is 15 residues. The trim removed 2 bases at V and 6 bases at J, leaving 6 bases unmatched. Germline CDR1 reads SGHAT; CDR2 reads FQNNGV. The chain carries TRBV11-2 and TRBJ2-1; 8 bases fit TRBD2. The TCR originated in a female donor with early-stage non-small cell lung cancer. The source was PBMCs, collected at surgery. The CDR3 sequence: CASSLRSGSSNEQFF. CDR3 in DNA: TGTGCCAGCAGCTTAAGGAGCGGGAGTTCCAATGAGCAGTTCTTC. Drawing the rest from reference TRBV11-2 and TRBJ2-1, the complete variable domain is EAGVAQSPRYKIIEKRQSVAFWCNPISGHATLYWYQQILGQGPKLLIQFQNNGVVDDSQLPKDRFSAERLKGVDSTLKIQPAKLEDSAVYLCASSLRSGSSNEQFFGPGTRLTVL.